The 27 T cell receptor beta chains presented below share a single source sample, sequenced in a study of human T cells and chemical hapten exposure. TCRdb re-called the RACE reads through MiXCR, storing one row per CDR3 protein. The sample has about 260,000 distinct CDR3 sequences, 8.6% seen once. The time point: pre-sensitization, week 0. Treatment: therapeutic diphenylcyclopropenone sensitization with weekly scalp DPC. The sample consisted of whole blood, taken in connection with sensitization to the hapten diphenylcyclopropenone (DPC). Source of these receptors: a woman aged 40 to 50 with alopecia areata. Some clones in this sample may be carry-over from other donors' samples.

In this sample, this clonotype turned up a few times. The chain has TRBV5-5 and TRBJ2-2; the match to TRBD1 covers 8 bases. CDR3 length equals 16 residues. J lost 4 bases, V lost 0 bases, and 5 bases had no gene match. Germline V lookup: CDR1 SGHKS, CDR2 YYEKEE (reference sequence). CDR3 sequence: CASSLADRVGTGELFF. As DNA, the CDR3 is TGTGCCAGCAGCTTGGCGGACAGGGTGGGCACCGGGGAGCTGTTTTTT.

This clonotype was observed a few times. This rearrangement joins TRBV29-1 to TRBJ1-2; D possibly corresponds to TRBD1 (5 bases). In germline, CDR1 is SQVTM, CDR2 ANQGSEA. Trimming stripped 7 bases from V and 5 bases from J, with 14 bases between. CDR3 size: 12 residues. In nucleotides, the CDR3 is TGCAGCGCGGGAGAGAGGGGATATGGCTACACCTTC. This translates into CSAGERGYGYTF.

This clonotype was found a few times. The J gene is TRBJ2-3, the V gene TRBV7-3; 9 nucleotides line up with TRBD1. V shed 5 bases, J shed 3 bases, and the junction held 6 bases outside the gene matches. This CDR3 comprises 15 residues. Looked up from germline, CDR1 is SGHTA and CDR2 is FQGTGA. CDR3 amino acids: CASSQEDRGTDTQYF. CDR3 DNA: TGTGCCAGCAGCCAAGAGGACAGGGGTACAGATACGCAGTATTTT.

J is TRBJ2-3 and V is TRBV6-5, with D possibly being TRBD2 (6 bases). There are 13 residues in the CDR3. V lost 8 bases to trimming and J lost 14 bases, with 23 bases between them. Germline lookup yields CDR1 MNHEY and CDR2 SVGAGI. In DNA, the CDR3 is TGTGCCAGCCGTCACGTGAGGTCGGGAGCGCGGTATTTT. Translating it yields CASRHVRSGARYF.

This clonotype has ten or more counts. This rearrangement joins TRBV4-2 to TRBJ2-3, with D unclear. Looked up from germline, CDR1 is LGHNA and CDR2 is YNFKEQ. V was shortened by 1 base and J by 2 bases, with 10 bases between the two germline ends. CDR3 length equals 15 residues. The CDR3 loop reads CASSQGGEITDTQYF. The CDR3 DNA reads TGTGCCAGCAGCCAAGGTGGCGAAATCACAGATACGCAGTATTTT.

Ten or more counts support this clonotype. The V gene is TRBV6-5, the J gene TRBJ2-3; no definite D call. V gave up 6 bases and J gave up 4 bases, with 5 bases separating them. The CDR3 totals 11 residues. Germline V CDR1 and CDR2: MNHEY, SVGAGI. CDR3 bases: TGTGCCAGCAGCTTTGCAGATACGCAGTATTTT. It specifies CASSFADTQYF.

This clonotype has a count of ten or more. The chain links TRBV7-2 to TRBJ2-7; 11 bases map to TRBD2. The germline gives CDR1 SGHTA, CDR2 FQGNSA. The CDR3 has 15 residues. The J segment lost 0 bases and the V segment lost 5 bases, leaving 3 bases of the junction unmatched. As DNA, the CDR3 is TGTGCCAGCAGCCGAACTAGCGGGAGCTCCTACGAGCAGTACTTC. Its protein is CASSRTSGSSYEQYF.

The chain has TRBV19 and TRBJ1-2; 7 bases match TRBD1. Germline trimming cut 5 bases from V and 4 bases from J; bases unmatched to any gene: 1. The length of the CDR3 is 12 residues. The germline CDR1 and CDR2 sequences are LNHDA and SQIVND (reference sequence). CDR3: CASSGTAYGYTF. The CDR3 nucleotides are TGTGCCAGTAGTGGGACAGCCTATGGCTACACCTTC.

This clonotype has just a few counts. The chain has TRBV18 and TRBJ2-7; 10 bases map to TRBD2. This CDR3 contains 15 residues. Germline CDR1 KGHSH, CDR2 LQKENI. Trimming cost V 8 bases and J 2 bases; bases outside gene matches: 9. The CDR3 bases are TGTGCCAGCCGAGAATCTAGCGGGAGACCCTACGAGCAGTACTTC. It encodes CASRESSGRPYEQYF.

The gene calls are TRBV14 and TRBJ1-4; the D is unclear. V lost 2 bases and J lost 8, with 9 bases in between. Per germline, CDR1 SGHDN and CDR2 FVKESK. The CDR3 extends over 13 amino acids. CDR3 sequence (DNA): TGTGCCAGCAGCCAAATAGTGAGGGAAAAACTGTTTTTT. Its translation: CASSQIVREKLFF. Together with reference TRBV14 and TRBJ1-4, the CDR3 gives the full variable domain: EAGVTQFPSHSVIEKGQTVTLRCDPISGHDNLYWYRRVMGKEIKFLLHFVKESKQDESGMPNNRFLAERTGGTYSTLKVQPAELEDSGVYFCASSQIVREKLFFGSGTQLSVL.

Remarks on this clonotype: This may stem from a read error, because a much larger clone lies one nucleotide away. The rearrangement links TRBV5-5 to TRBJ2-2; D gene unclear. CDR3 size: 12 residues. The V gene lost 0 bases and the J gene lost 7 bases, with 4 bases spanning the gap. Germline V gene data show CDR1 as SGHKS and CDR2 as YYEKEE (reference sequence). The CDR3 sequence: CASSLVNGELFF. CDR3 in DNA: TGTGCCAGCAGCTTGGTCAACGGGGAGCTGTTTTTT.

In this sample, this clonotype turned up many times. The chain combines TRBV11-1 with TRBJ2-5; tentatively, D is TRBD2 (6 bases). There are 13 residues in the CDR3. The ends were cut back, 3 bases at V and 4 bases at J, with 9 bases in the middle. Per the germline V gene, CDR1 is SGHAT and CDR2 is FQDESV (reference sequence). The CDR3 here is CASSFRGGETQYF. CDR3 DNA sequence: TGTGCCAGCAGCTTTCGGGGAGGAGAGACCCAGTACTTC.

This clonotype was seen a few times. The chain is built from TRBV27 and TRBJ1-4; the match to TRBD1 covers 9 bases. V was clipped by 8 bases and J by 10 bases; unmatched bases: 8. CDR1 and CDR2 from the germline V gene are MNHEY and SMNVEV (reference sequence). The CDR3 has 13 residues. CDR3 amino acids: CASGLDRGRKLFF. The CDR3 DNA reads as TGTGCCAGCGGACTGGACAGGGGTCGAAAACTGTTTTTT.

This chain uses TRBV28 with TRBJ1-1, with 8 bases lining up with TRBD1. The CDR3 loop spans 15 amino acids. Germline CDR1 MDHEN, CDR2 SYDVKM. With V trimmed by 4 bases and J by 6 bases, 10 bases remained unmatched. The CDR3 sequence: CASSSSGTGISEAFF. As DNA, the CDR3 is TGTGCCAGCAGTTCCTCCGGGACAGGCATATCTGAAGCTTTCTTT.

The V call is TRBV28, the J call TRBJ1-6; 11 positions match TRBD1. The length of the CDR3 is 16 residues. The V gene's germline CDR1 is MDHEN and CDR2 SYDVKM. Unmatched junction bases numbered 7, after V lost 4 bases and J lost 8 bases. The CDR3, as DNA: TGTGCCAGCAGTTCATCCGGACAGGGGGCTCATTCACCCCTCCACTTT. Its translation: CASSSSGQGAHSPLHF.

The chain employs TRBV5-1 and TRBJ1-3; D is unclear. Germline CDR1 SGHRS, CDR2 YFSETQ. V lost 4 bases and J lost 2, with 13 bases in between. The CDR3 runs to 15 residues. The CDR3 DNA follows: TGCGCCAGCAGCGAAAGAGGTTACACTGGAAACACCATATATTTT. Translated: CASSERGYTGNTIYF.

As DNA, the CDR3 is TGTGCCAGCAGACGTCCGGGACAGGGCGACAATGAGCAGTTCTTC. Its protein product is CASRRPGQGDNEQFF. The rearrangement joins TRBV6-2 or TRBV6-3 to TRBJ2-1, with 9 bases identical to TRBD1. CDR3 length equals 15 residues. Germline CDR1 is MNHEY and CDR2 is SVGEGT. V shed 6 bases and J 5 bases; nucleotides not matched to a gene: 8.

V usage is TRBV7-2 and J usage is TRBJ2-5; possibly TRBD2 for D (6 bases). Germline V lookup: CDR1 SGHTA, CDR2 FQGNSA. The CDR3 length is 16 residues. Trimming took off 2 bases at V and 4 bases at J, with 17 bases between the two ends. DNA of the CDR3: TGTGCCAGCAGCTTAAACGGGGGAGTCAGGACAGAGACCCAGTACTTC. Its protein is CASSLNGGVRTETQYF.

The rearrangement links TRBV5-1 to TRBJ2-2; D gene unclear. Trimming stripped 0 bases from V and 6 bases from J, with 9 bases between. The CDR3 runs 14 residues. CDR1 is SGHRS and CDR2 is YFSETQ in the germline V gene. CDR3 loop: CASSLVASAGELFF. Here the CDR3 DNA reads TGCGCCAGCAGCTTGGTTGCGTCCGCCGGGGAGCTGTTTTTT.

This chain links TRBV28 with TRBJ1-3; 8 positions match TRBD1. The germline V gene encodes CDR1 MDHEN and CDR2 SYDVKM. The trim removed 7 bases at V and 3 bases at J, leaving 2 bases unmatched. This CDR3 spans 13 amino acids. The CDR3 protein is CASKQGDGNTIYF. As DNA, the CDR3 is TGTGCCAGCAAACAGGGGGATGGAAACACCATATATTTT.

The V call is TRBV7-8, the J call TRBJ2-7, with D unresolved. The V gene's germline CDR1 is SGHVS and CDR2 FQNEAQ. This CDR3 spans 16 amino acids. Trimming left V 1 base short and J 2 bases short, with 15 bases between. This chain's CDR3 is CASSLGTPFQTYEQYF. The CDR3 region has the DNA TGTGCCAGCAGCTTAGGGACCCCATTTCAGACCTACGAGCAGTACTTC.

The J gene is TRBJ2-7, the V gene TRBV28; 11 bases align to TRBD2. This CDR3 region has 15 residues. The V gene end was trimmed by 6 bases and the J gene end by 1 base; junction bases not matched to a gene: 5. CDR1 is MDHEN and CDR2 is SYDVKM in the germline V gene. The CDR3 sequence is CASSVGTSGSYEQYF. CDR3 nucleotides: TGTGCCAGCAGCGTTGGGACTAGCGGTTCCTACGAGCAGTACTTC. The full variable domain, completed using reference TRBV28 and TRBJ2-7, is DVKVTQSSRYLVKRTGEKVFLECVQDMDHENMFWYRQDPGLGLRLIYFSYDVKMKEKGDIPEGYSVSREKKERFSLILESASTNQTSMYLCASSVGTSGSYEQYFGPGTRLTVT.

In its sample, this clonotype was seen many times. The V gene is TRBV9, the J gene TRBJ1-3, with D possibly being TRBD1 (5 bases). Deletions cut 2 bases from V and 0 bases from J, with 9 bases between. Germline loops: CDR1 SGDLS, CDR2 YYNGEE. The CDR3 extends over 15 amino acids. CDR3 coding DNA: TGTGCCAGCAGCGTTCAGGGTTACTCTGGAAACACCATATATTTT. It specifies CASSVQGYSGNTIYF.

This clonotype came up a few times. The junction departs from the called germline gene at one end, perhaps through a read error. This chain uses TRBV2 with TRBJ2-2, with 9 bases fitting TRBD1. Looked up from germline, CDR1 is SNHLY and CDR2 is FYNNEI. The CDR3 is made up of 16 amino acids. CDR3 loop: CASSLTGQGNTGERFF. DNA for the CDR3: TGTGCCAGCAGCTTAACGGGACAGGGAAACACCGGGGAGCGGTTTTTT.

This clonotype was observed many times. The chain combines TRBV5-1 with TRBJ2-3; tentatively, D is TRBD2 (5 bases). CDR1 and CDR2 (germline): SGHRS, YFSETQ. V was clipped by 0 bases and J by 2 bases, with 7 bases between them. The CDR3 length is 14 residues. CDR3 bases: TGCGCCAGCAGCTTGGCGGGATCCACAGATACGCAGTATTTT. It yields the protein CASSLAGSTDTQYF.

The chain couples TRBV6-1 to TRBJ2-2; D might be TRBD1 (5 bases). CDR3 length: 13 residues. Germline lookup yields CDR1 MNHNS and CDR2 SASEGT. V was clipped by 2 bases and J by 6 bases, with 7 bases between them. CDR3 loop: CASSEQQAGELFF. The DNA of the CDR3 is TGTGCCAGCAGTGAACAACAGGCCGGGGAGCTGTTTTTT.

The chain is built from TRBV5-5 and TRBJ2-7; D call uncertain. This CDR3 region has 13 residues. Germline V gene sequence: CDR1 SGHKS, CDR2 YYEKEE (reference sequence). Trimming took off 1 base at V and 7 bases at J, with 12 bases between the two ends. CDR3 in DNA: TGTGCCAGCAGCTTGTATGCGTCAAGAGAGCAGTACTTC. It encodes CASSLYASREQYF.